The T cell receptor (beta chain) described here comes from a study of blood T cell repertoires in COVID-19. Study in general: Samples taken during acute and convalescent COVID-19 were collected in the United States, Italy and Spain. T cells, B-cell-depleted T cells, or PBMCs provided the cDNA or gDNA that served as material.

This clone was seen once. Trimming took 4 bases from V and 3 from J; bases not matched to a gene: 2. Germline V gene sequence: CDR1 SQVTM, CDR2 ANQGSEA. The length of the CDR3 is 13 residues. Original analysis: Nucleated cell number was recorded as an estimate derived from reference gene primer amplification. Assay used: immunoSEQ multiplex PCR; TCRdb lists only in-frame clones, some missing. The V and J calls and the clone size are those of that table, but D and trimming were determined from the DNA. The sample holds under 65,000 clones, 90% seen once. This TCR came from a man in his 60s with acute or convalescent COVID-19. The sequenced material came from peripheral blood. V usage is TRBV29-1 and J usage is TRBJ2-2, with 7 bases that match TRBD1. The CDR3 reads CSVGDSYTGELFF. CDR3 in DNA: TGCAGCGTTGGGGACAGCTACACCGGGGAGCTGTTTTTT.